This T cell receptor beta chain was documented in a study of response to subunit inactivated influenza vaccine. General observations from the study: The authors put forward the suggestion that each seasonal influenza vaccination may bring in only a limited number of new T cells.

This clonotype was counted many times. As yet, its antigen is unknown. Germline trimming cut 3 bases from V and 5 bases from J; bases unmatched to any gene: 9. Germline values: CDR1 KGHSH, CDR2 LQKENI. This CDR3 has 18 amino acids. TCRdb independently ran MiXCR on the RT-PCR reads; one entry per CDR3 protein. The sample includes 550,000 to 600,000 distinct CDR3 sequences, about an eighth seen only once; the top ten take 10%. The sequence derives from a man between 50 and 59 years old who received an inactivated influenza vaccine. V and J are TRBV18 and TRBJ1-6; 11 bases match TRBD1. Sequencing used PBMCs from blood, obtained on the day of vaccination. The CDR3 protein is CASSPFIMDRGHNSPLHF. CDR3 nucleotide sequence: TGTGCCAGCTCACCTTTTATCATGGACAGGGGGCATAATTCACCCCTCCACTTT.